The next 23 T cell receptor beta chains were all read from a single sample in a study of T-cell memory formation after mild COVID-19. TCRdb itself ran the 5' RACE reads through MiXCR, one entry per CDR3 protein. The sample has roughly 380,000 distinct CDR3 sequences, around 28% seen once; the top ten hold roughly 12%. Sequencing input: PBMCs or a T cell subset sorted from them (not recorded which). Every receptor here comes from an adult woman who had mild COVID-19 (a few samples of this study predate the infection). Cell type and time point are not known.

The rearrangement links TRBV5-1 to TRBJ2-1, with TRBD1 identical over 8 bases. The CDR3 extends over 14 amino acids. The germline gives CDR1 SGHRS, CDR2 YFSETQ. J gave up 7 bases and V 4 bases, and 7 bases lay outside the gene matches. For the CDR3, the DNA is TGCGCCAGCAGCAGGGACAGGACGCGGAATGAGCAGTTCTTC. This gives the protein CASSRDRTRNEQFF.

The V gene is TRBV12-3 or TRBV12-4, the J gene TRBJ1-2; TRBD1 agrees at 7 bases. This CDR3 is 15 amino acids long. Trimming cost V 7 bases and J 0 bases; bases outside gene matches: 8. The CDR3 here is CASKGQALSNYGYTF. CDR3 bases: TGTGCCAGCAAAGGACAGGCGCTTTCTAACTATGGCTACACCTTC.

This chain joins TRBV10-3 and TRBJ1-1; possibly TRBD1 for D (5 bases). The CDR3 has 13 amino acids. Deletions cut 3 bases from V and 6 bases from J, with 11 bases between. CDR1 is ENHRY and CDR2 is SYGVKD in the germline V gene. CDR3 DNA sequence: TGTGCCATCAGTGAAGCAGGGTTGGCTGAAGCTTTCTTT. It codes for CAISEAGLAEAFF.

The CDR3 sequence is CASSQDGRYGELFF. CDR3 coding DNA: TGCGCCAGCAGCCAAGATGGCCGGTATGGGGAGCTGTTTTTT. The chain joins TRBV4-3 to TRBJ2-2; no clear D. The germline CDR1 and CDR2 sequences are LGHNA and YSLEER. The CDR3 is 14 residues long. Between the trimmed V and J ends, which lost 0 bases and 8 bases, there was a span of 10 bases.

This chain connects TRBV29-1 to TRBJ1-5; tentative D call: TRBD1 (5 bases). The CDR3 is made up of 13 amino acids. Trimming shortened V by 4 bases and J by 0 bases, and 7 bases separated the two germline ends. Germline CDR1 is SQVTM and CDR2 is ANQGSEA. The CDR3 is CSVAGYSNQPQHF. CDR3 DNA sequence: TGCAGCGTTGCAGGGTATAGCAATCAGCCCCAGCATTTT.

A few counts support this clonotype. V gene TRBV6-6 combines with J gene TRBJ2-4; possible D gene TRBD2, 6 bases. In germline, CDR1 is MNHNY, CDR2 SVGAGI (reference sequence). CDR3 length: 16 residues. Trimming shortened V by 2 bases and J by 1 base, and 12 bases separated the two germline ends. CDR3 DNA sequence: TGTGCCAGCAGTTACCCCGGGAGAGGGGCCAAAAACATTCAGTACTTC. Translating it yields CASSYPGRGAKNIQYF.

This clonotype was found a few times. The genes are TRBV20-1 and TRBJ1-2, with D maybe TRBD1 (5 bases). The CDR3 is 11 amino acids. The V gene lost 8 bases and the J gene lost 2 bases, with 9 bases spanning the gap. CDR1 and CDR2 from the germline V gene are DFQATT and SNEGSKA (reference sequence). CDR3 bases: TGCAGTACAGGAGAAAACTATGGCTACACCTTC. Amino acids: CSTGENYGYTF.

J is TRBJ2-3 and V is TRBV11-2; no clear D gene. Germline-derived CDR1 and CDR2 are SGHAT and FQNNGV. CDR3 length: 10 amino acids. Trimming took 11 bases from V and 4 from J, leaving 7 bases between them. This CDR3 is CAVNADTQYF. The DNA of the CDR3 is TGTGCCGTAAACGCAGATACGCAGTATTTT. The full variable domain, with the rest looked up from reference TRBV11-2 and TRBJ2-3, is EAGVAQSPRYKIIEKRQSVAFWCNPISGHATLYWYQQILGQGPKLLIQFQNNGVVDDSQLPKDRFSAERLKGVDSTLKIQPAKLEDSAVYLCAVNADTQYFGPGTRLTVL.

The chain recombines TRBV5-1 with TRBJ1-1; D is undetermined. V dropped 2 bases and J dropped 6 bases, with 17 bases sitting between them. From germline, CDR1 is SGHRS and CDR2 YFSETQ. This CDR3 has 15 amino acids. CDR3 nucleotides: TGCGCCAGCAGCTTAGTCAAGGGAGGTTCAGCTGAAGCTTTCTTT. Translation gives CASSLVKGGSAEAFF.

This chain links TRBV7-2 with TRBJ1-2; D uncertain. The CDR3 has 11 residues. Trimming shortened V by 8 bases and J by 5 bases, and 9 bases separated the two germline ends. Germline CDR1 is SGHTA and CDR2 is FQGNSA. The CDR3: CASGYEYGYTF. Here the CDR3 DNA reads TGTGCCAGCGGATACGAATATGGCTACACCTTC.

The genes are TRBV7-2 and TRBJ1-1; tentative D call: TRBD1 (5 bases). In germline, CDR1 is SGHTA, CDR2 FQGNSA. The CDR3 extends over 15 amino acids. V lost 5 bases to trimming and J lost 4 bases, with 17 bases between them. CDR3 protein: CASSPARGVGTEAFF. CDR3 sequence (DNA): TGTGCCAGCAGCCCGGCCCGGGGGGTCGGCACTGAAGCTTTCTTT.

This clonotype occurred a few times. V is TRBV13 and J is TRBJ1-2, with 9 bases matching TRBD1. Germline CDR1 is PRHDT and CDR2 is FYEKMQ (reference sequence). Germline trimming cut 2 bases from V and 5 bases from J; bases unmatched to any gene: 12. This CDR3 region has 17 residues. The CDR3 spells CASSLRGQGTVGYGYTF. CDR3 in DNA: TGTGCCAGCAGCTTAAGGGGACAGGGAACCGTAGGATATGGCTACACCTTC. The full variable domain, its missing parts supplied by reference TRBV13 and TRBJ1-2, is AAGVIQSPRHLIKEKRETATLKCYPIPRHDTVYWYQQGPGQDPQFLISFYEKMQSDKGSIPDRFSAQQFSDYHSELNMSSLELGDSALYFCASSLRGQGTVGYGYTFGSGTRLTVV.

The V and J genes are TRBV29-1 and TRBJ2-7, with D possibly matching TRBD1 (6 bases). V was trimmed by 4 bases and J by 1 base, leaving 11 bases between them. The CDR3 sequence is 13 residues long. The germline gives CDR1 SQVTM, CDR2 ANQGSEA. The CDR3 DNA reads TGCAGCGTTGTGGGACACGGATCCTACGAGCAGTACTTC. Translation gives CSVVGHGSYEQYF.

This clonotype has just one count. This rearrangement joins TRBV30 to TRBJ2-7; no clear D. Germline loops: CDR1 GTSNPN, CDR2 SVGIG (reference sequence). The germline V and J ends were trimmed by 2 bases and 3 bases, with 8 bases remaining between them. The CDR3 runs to 12 residues. The CDR3 region has the DNA TGTGCCTGGAGTTTATATAGCTACGAGCAGTACTTC. Protein: CAWSLYSYEQYF.

This clonotype was counted a few times. The rearrangement uses TRBV7-2 and TRBJ2-1, with 7 bases fitting TRBD2. The CDR3 runs to 16 residues. The ends lost 7 bases at V and 0 bases at J; junction bases unmatched: 9. The germline V gene encodes CDR1 SGHTA and CDR2 FQGNSA. DNA for the CDR3: TGTGCCAGCACCCTCCCCGGGAGGAGCTCCTACAATGAGCAGTTCTTC. Translated: CASTLPGRSSYNEQFF.

There are a few counts of this clonotype. The chain links TRBV5-1 to TRBJ2-2; possibly TRBD2 for D (7 bases). This CDR3 spans 17 amino acids. Germline CDR1 SGHRS, CDR2 YFSETQ. Trimming shortened V by 3 bases and J by 2 bases, and 17 bases separated the two germline ends. The CDR3 loop reads CASSSTPGGLNTGELFF. For the CDR3, the DNA is TGCGCCAGCAGCTCGACCCCGGGGGGCCTTAACACCGGGGAGCTGTTTTTT.

This chain uses TRBV6-5 with TRBJ2-7; D may be TRBD1 (6 bases). CDR3 length: 13 residues. The germline V gene has CDR1 MNHEY and CDR2 SVGAGI. Trimming removed 4 bases at V and 4 bases at J, with 11 bases between. The CDR3 coding sequence is TGTGCCAGCAGTTCCAGGGGCGCGTACGAGCAGTACTTC. It translates to CASSSRGAYEQYF.

This chain connects TRBV7-2 to TRBJ2-1; possible D gene TRBD1, 5 bases. V dropped 4 bases and J dropped 3 bases, with 7 bases sitting between them. The CDR3 runs 13 residues. Germline-derived CDR1 and CDR2 are SGHTA and FQGNSA. The chain's CDR3 is CASSSTVYNEQFF. In DNA form, the CDR3 reads TGTGCCAGCAGCTCGACAGTCTACAATGAGCAGTTCTTC.

The chain combines TRBV12-3 or TRBV12-4 with TRBJ1-1, with 7 bases aligning to TRBD1. There are 16 residues in the CDR3. V lost 3 bases, J lost 0 bases, and 7 bases stayed unmatched. The CDR3 sequence is CASSFLLDRLNTEAFF. The CDR3 DNA follows: TGTGCCAGCAGTTTTCTCCTGGACAGGCTGAACACTGAAGCTTTCTTT.

This clonotype was seen more than once but under ten times. V is TRBV5-1 and J is TRBJ2-3; D possibly corresponds to TRBD2 (6 bases). Germline CDR1 is SGHRS and CDR2 is YFSETQ. CDR3 size: 15 residues. V lost 5 bases to trimming and J lost 2 bases, with 15 bases between them. Here the CDR3 reads CASSSGTGNTDTQYF. CDR3 nucleotide sequence: TGCGCCAGCAGTTCCGGGACTGGGAACACAGATACGCAGTATTTT.

The CDR3, as DNA: TGTGCCAGCAGTTACACCACCAACAGGGTTGATACGCAGTATTTT. Its translation: CASSYTTNRVDTQYF. The chain couples TRBV6-5 to TRBJ2-3; possible D gene TRBD1, 6 bases. This CDR3 contains 15 residues. The germline V gene encodes CDR1 MNHEY and CDR2 SVGAGI. V was pared by 2 bases and J by 6 bases, with 15 bases between.

V gene TRBV20-1 combines with J gene TRBJ1-2, with 9 nucleotides matching TRBD1. V lost 4 bases, J lost 5 bases, and 2 bases stayed unmatched. Germline CDR1 reads DFQATT; CDR2 reads SNEGSKA (reference sequence). This CDR3 is 12 amino acids long. For the CDR3, the DNA is TGCAGTGCTAATGACAGGGGGTATGGCTACACCTTC. The encoded protein is CSANDRGYGYTF.

The chain links TRBV28 to TRBJ2-5; no definite D call. The V end lost 6 bases, the J end lost 2 bases, and 16 bases lay between the germline ends. The CDR3 loop spans 15 amino acids. Germline V CDR1 and CDR2: MDHEN, SYDVKM. CDR3 residues: CASSPLSRQQETQYF. The CDR3 nucleotides are TGTGCCAGCAGCCCCCTATCTAGACAACAAGAGACCCAGTACTTC.